The subject of this entry is one T cell receptor beta chain. The sample originates from a study of T cell changes during pregnancy in multiple sclerosis. TCRdb keeps only in-frame clones here, not all; method: immunoSEQ multiplex PCR. The table has around 36,000 clones, approximately 90% seen once. The sequencing here drew on peripheral blood, taken before pregnancy. This sequence originates from a female donor with multiple sclerosis, enrolled in a pregnancy study.

In DNA form, the CDR3 reads TGTGCCAGCAGCCCGGGAAATCAGCCCCAGCATTTT. Translated: CASSPGNQPQHF. The V call is TRBV7-9, the J call TRBJ1-5; D unclear. The CDR3 extends over 12 amino acids. V was cut by 5 bases and J by 4 bases, with 6 bases left in between. CDR1 SEHNR and CDR2 FQNEAQ come from the germline V gene (reference sequence).